The 19 T cell receptor beta chains in this list originate from one sample, sequenced in a study of blood T cell repertoires in COVID-19. Using immunoSEQ multiplex PCR, the repertoire was profiled, and TCRdb retains in-frame clones only, with some absent. The data hold fewer than 350,000 clones, with more than 70% observed a single time. The specimen was peripheral blood. Receptors were obtained from a woman in her sixties with COVID-19, enrolled during active disease.

The rearrangement links TRBV27 to TRBJ1-2, with D unclear. The V gene's germline CDR1 is MNHEY and CDR2 SMNVEV (reference sequence). V lost 6 bases to trimming and J lost 5 bases, with 13 bases between them. This CDR3 contains 13 residues. The CDR3 DNA sequence: TGTGCCAGCAGATCTAATCTAGGATATGGCTACACCTTC. It codes for CASRSNLGYGYTF.

This clone came up once. The genes are TRBV5-1 and TRBJ1-6; 8 bases line up with TRBD1. CDR1 and CDR2 from the germline V gene are SGHRS and YFSETQ. J lost 1 base, V lost 1 base, and 7 bases had no gene match. CDR3 size: 18 residues. The CDR3 loop reads CASSLIAGGASYNSPLHF. The CDR3 coding sequence is TGCGCCAGCAGCTTGATCGCAGGGGGCGCGTCCTATAATTCACCCCTCCACTTT.

This chain uses TRBV7-2 with TRBJ2-5; D may be TRBD1 (6 bases). V gave up 7 bases and J gave up 1 base, with 22 bases separating them. Looked up from germline, CDR1 is SGHTA and CDR2 is FQGNSA. This CDR3 is built from 17 residues. Here the CDR3 DNA reads TGTGCCAGCATCTGGGGTCTTGGGGGCGGAGTCCAAGAGACCCAGTACTTC. Translating gives CASIWGLGGGVQETQYF.

The chain carries TRBV19 and TRBJ2-3; weak D call: TRBD2 (6 bases). With 5 bases removed from V and 5 bases from J, the gap between germline ends came to 23 bases. The CDR3 has 17 residues. CDR1 and CDR2 (germline): LNHDA, SQIVND (reference sequence). CDR3 region: CASSLWGLRARLDTQYF. The CDR3, as DNA: TGTGCCAGTAGTCTATGGGGACTTCGAGCTCGGTTAGATACGCAGTATTTT.

This sequence joins TRBV28 and TRBJ1-4; D call uncertain. Trimming took off 6 bases at V and 8 bases at J, with 19 bases between the two ends. The CDR3 extends over 15 amino acids. CDR1 and CDR2 from the germline V gene are MDHEN and SYDVKM. The CDR3 spells CASSTEAYNGEKLFF. The CDR3 nucleotides read TGTGCCAGCAGCACCGAGGCGTACAACGGGGAAAAACTGTTTTTT.

The rearrangement uses TRBV6-5 and TRBJ1-1; D remains ambiguous. Germline V gene data show CDR1 as MNHEY and CDR2 as SVGAGI. The V and J ends lost 5 bases and 1 base respectively, with 14 bases between them. The CDR3 is 15 residues long. CDR3: CASSRGRRENTEAFF. The CDR3 DNA follows: TGTGCCAGCAGTCGAGGACGCCGGGAGAACACTGAAGCTTTCTTT.

This clone was detected once. The chain carries TRBV28 and TRBJ1-2; tentatively, D is TRBD1 (5 bases). Germline loops: CDR1 MDHEN, CDR2 SYDVKM. Between the trimmed V and J ends, which lost 4 bases and 1 base, there was a span of 13 bases. The CDR3 is 15 amino acids. As DNA, the CDR3 is TGTGCCAGCAGTTCGGCGACAGCCCTTAACTATGGCTACACCTTC. Amino acids: CASSSATALNYGYTF.

The J gene is TRBJ2-7, the V gene TRBV3-1 (or the pseudogene TRBV3-2); D is ambiguous. Germline assignment: CDR1 LGHDT and CDR2 YNNKEL (reference sequence). The CDR3 loop spans 12 amino acids. The germline V and J ends were trimmed by 5 bases and 7 bases, with 12 bases remaining between them. This CDR3 is CASSFRVGEQYF. CDR3 nucleotides: TGTGCCAGCAGCTTCCGGGTTGGTGAGCAGTACTTC.

This chain uses TRBV5-1 with TRBJ2-3; 7 bases agree with TRBD2. Trimming removed 4 bases from V and 4 bases from J; junction bases left unmatched: 15. This CDR3 is 17 amino acids long. The germline V gene encodes CDR1 SGHRS and CDR2 YFSETQ. CDR3 sequence reads: CASSPKRGGGLPDTQYF. Here the CDR3 DNA reads TGCGCCAGCAGCCCAAAGCGCGGCGGGGGACTGCCAGATACGCAGTATTTT.

The CDR3 is CASQGSRETQYF. The CDR3 nucleotides read TGTGCCAGCCAGGGGAGTAGAGAGACCCAGTACTTC. The gene calls are TRBV6-5 and TRBJ2-5; weak D call: TRBD1 (6 bases). V shed 8 bases and J shed 4 bases, with 11 bases lying between them. From germline, CDR1 is MNHEY and CDR2 SVGAGI. The CDR3 is 12 amino acids.

This clone appeared once. This chain uses TRBV18 with TRBJ1-4; D might be TRBD1 (5 bases). V lost 4 bases and J lost 5, with 11 bases in between. This CDR3 comprises 14 residues. CDR1 and CDR2 from the germline V gene are KGHSH and LQKENI. As DNA, the CDR3 is TGTGCCAGCTCACATGACCAGGGCAATGAAAAACTGTTTTTT. Protein product: CASSHDQGNEKLFF.

CDR3 residues: CASRMGEAPNTEAFF. CDR3 nucleotide sequence: TGTGCCAGCAGAATGGGGGAGGCCCCAAACACTGAAGCTTTCTTT. The chain couples TRBV7-2 to TRBJ1-1, with D maybe TRBD1 (5 bases). The CDR3 runs to 15 residues. The V gene lost 6 bases and the J gene lost 2 bases, with 16 bases spanning the gap. CDR1 is SGHTA, CDR2 FQGNSA, per germline. Combining the CDR3 with reference TRBV7-2 and TRBJ1-1 gives the whole variable domain GAGVSQSPSNKVTEKGKDVELRCDPISGHTALYWYRQSLGQGLEFLIYFQGNSAPDKSGLPSDRFSAERTGGSVSTLTIQRTQQEDSAVYLCASRMGEAPNTEAFFGQGTRLTVV.

This chain uses TRBV6-5 with TRBJ1-1; D is perhaps TRBD1 (5 bases). Germline-derived CDR1 and CDR2 are MNHEY and SVGAGI. V was trimmed by 2 bases and J by 6 bases, leaving 16 bases between them. This CDR3 comprises 15 residues. The CDR3 DNA follows: TGTGCCAGCAGTTACGCAAGTGGGGGGTGGGCTGAAGCTTTCTTT. Residues: CASSYASGGWAEAFF.

This sequence joins TRBV6-5 and TRBJ1-1; possible D gene TRBD1, 6 bases. The V end lost 8 bases, the J end lost 1 base, and 11 bases lay between the germline ends. Germline loops: CDR1 MNHEY, CDR2 SVGAGI. The CDR3 length is 13 residues. CDR3 in amino acids: CASSGASNTEAFF. The CDR3 DNA reads TGTGCCAGCTCAGGGGCCTCGAACACTGAAGCTTTCTTT.

This clone has just one count. CDR3 in DNA: TGTGCCAGCAGTTTAACTAGCGGGGCCCCCATAGGGACCCAGTACTTC. Translating gives CASSLTSGAPIGTQYF. This sequence joins TRBV27 and TRBJ2-5, with 10 bases that match TRBD2. The CDR3 spans 16 residues. The J segment lost 7 bases and the V segment lost 2 bases, leaving 10 bases of the junction unmatched. Germline CDR1 MNHEY, CDR2 SMNVEV (reference sequence).

The chain employs TRBV7-8 and TRBJ2-1; 13 bases align to TRBD2. V lost 4 bases, J lost 6 bases, and 6 bases stayed unmatched. This CDR3 is 16 amino acids long. The germline V gene has CDR1 SGHVS and CDR2 FQNEAQ. The CDR3 spells CASSSFGTSGINEQFF. CDR3 DNA: TGTGCCAGCAGCTCCTTCGGGACTAGCGGGATCAATGAGCAGTTCTTC.

The chain recombines TRBV14 with TRBJ2-7; no clear D. The V gene's germline CDR1 is SGHDN and CDR2 FVKESK. CDR3 length equals 15 residues. The V and J ends lost 4 bases and 6 bases respectively, with 19 bases between them. The CDR3 here is CASSPPTGRFGEQYF. CDR3 sequence (DNA): TGTGCCAGCAGCCCCCCGACGGGTCGGTTCGGCGAGCAGTACTTC.

V gene TRBV28 combines with J gene TRBJ1-4; a weak D match, TRBD1 (5 bases). Trimming removed 4 bases at V and 8 bases at J, with 11 bases between. Germline values: CDR1 MDHEN, CDR2 SYDVKM. The CDR3 contains 13 residues. DNA for the CDR3: TGTGCCAGCAGTTGGGGGGTTTGGGAAAAACTGTTTTTT. Protein sequence: CASSWGVWEKLFF.

This clone showed up many times. The rearrangement joins TRBV4-1 to TRBJ2-5, with 7 bases identical to TRBD1. CDR1 is MGHRA and CDR2 is YSYEKL in the germline V gene. V was clipped by 3 bases and J by 1 base; unmatched bases: 5. The CDR3 consists of 15 residues. The CDR3 bases are TGCGCCAGCAGCCATCCCTGGACAGGCCAAGAGACCCAGTACTTC. It translates to CASSHPWTGQETQYF.